The T cell receptor beta chain under discussion was sequenced for a study of blood T cell repertoires in COVID-19. Study information: Donors in the United States, Italy and Spain gave samples during acute or convalescent COVID-19.

Method: immunoSEQ multiplex PCR; TCRdb's copy keeps in-frame clones and lacks some. The table lists 150,000 to 200,000 clones, around 86% of them singletons. The TCR sequence derives from a woman older than 75 in a cohort sampled during active or convalescent COVID-19. The sequenced material came from peripheral blood.

The CDR3 bases are TGCGCCAGCAGCTTGGTCCAACTAGCGGGAGCCCGCAAGACGCAGTATTTT. As protein: CASSLVQLAGARKTQYF. This rearrangement joins TRBV5-1 to TRBJ2-3; 11 positions match TRBD2. Germline CDR1 and CDR2: SGHRS and YFSETQ. J gave up 9 bases and V 0 bases, and 12 bases lay outside the gene matches. This CDR3 spans 17 amino acids.